Listed below are T cell receptor beta chains from one sample, sequenced in a study of cytomegalovirus exposure and HLA in healthy donors. Libraries were prepared by immunoSEQ multiplex PCR; TCRdb keeps only in-frame clonotypes and omits some of them. The profile shows fewer than 200,000 clones, over 70% of them singletons. Source material: PBMCs. The source is a man aged 30 to 45 in good health and CMV-seronegative. The CDR3 runs from the conserved cysteine through the conserved F or W. The order of the fields is J gene, V gene, D gene, clone size, CDR3 DNA, CDR3 protein. The D gene is left open where the match is weak. Clone size appears in some rows only: once, few, many, or a class for an expanded clone.

j_gene: TRBJ1-4; v_gene: TRBV7-2; d_gene: .; abundance: .; CDR3nt: TGTGCCAGCAGCTTATCTCGGGGAACTAATGAAAAACTGTTTTTT; CDR3aa: CASSLSRGTNEKLFF
j_gene: TRBJ2-3; v_gene: TRBV19; d_gene: .; abundance: once; CDR3nt: TGTGCCAGTAGTATAAGGGACATGAGCACAGATACGCAGTATTTT; CDR3aa: CASSIRDMSTDTQYF
j_gene: TRBJ2-1; v_gene: TRBV6-1; d_gene: TRBD1; abundance: once; CDR3nt: TGTGCCAGCAGTGAAGCATGGGACAGGGGTCATGAGCAGTTCTTC; CDR3aa: CASSEAWDRGHEQFF
j_gene: TRBJ2-1; v_gene: TRBV19; d_gene: .; abundance: .; CDR3nt: TGTGCCAGTACGGACAGCAACAATGAGCAGTTCTTC; CDR3aa: CASTDSNNEQFF
j_gene: TRBJ1-3; v_gene: TRBV28; d_gene: .; abundance: once; CDR3nt: TGTGCCAGCAGCTTGAGGGTGGGGGGAAACACCATATATTTT; CDR3aa: CASSLRVGGNTIYF
j_gene: TRBJ1-2; v_gene: TRBV5-1; d_gene: .; abundance: .; CDR3nt: TGCGCCAGCAGCCCTCCACAGGGCGGCTATGGCTACACCTTC; CDR3aa: CASSPPQGGYGYTF
j_gene: TRBJ2-7; v_gene: TRBV4-2; d_gene: TRBD2; abundance: .; CDR3nt: TGTGCCAGCAGCCAAGAAATCGGAGGCGGGAGGGCTGGGTACGAGCAGTACTTC; CDR3aa: CASSQEIGGGRAGYEQYF
j_gene: TRBJ2-6; v_gene: TRBV5-1; d_gene: .; abundance: .; CDR3nt: TGCGCCAGCAGCTTGCGGGGAGGAGACTCTGGGGCCAACGTCCTGACTTTC; CDR3aa: CASSLRGGDSGANVLTF
j_gene: TRBJ1-1; v_gene: TRBV9; d_gene: .; abundance: .; CDR3nt: TGTGCCAGCAGCGTAGCATCGAACACTGAAGCTTTCTTT; CDR3aa: CASSVASNTEAFF
j_gene: TRBJ2-7; v_gene: TRBV9; d_gene: TRBD1; abundance: .; CDR3nt: TGTGCCAGCAGCGAGGGACAGGGGTACTCGGGAGAGCAGTACTTC; CDR3aa: CASSEGQGYSGEQYF
j_gene: TRBJ2-7; v_gene: TRBV7-2; d_gene: .; abundance: once; CDR3nt: TGTGCCAGCAGCTTAGTGCAGGGCTCCTACGAGCAGTACTTC; CDR3aa: CASSLVQGSYEQYF
j_gene: TRBJ2-7; v_gene: TRBV5-1; d_gene: TRBD1; abundance: .; CDR3nt: TGCGCCAGCAGCCGGGGACAGGAAGTAAGGGAGCAGTACTTC; CDR3aa: CASSRGQEVREQYF
j_gene: TRBJ2-7; v_gene: TRBV11-2; d_gene: .; abundance: .; CDR3nt: TGTGCCAGCAGCTTAGCCAACGAGCAGTACTTC; CDR3aa: CASSLANEQYF
j_gene: TRBJ1-6; v_gene: TRBV7-8; d_gene: .; abundance: few; CDR3nt: TGTGCCAGCAGCGACCAGATCCAGGTTAATTCACCCCTCCACTTT; CDR3aa: CASSDQIQVNSPLHF
j_gene: TRBJ2-7; v_gene: TRBV5-1; d_gene: TRBD2; abundance: .; CDR3nt: TGCGCCAGCAGCCAAACCGGGACTAGCGGGAGGGCTGGATCCTACGAGCAGTACTTC; CDR3aa: CASSQTGTSGRAGSYEQYF
j_gene: TRBJ2-2; v_gene: TRBV4-3; d_gene: .; abundance: .; CDR3nt: TGCGCCAGCAGCTCGCGGGCGGGGAACACCGGGGAGCTGTTTTTT; CDR3aa: CASSSRAGNTGELFF
j_gene: TRBJ1-2; v_gene: TRBV5-4; d_gene: .; abundance: once; CDR3nt: TGTGCCAGCAGCCTAACAGGGAACCTTTATGGCTACACCTTC; CDR3aa: CASSLTGNLYGYTF
j_gene: TRBJ1-4; v_gene: TRBV9; d_gene: .; abundance: .; CDR3nt: TGTGCCAGCAGCGTAGAAGGGGCAGGGTCGAACGAAAAACTGTTTTTT; CDR3aa: CASSVEGAGSNEKLFF
j_gene: TRBJ1-1; v_gene: TRBV28; d_gene: TRBD1; abundance: .; CDR3nt: TGTGCCAGCAGGTCCGGACAGGTGATGGGATGGGCAAACACTGAAGCTTTCTTT; CDR3aa: CASRSGQVMGWANTEAFF
j_gene: TRBJ1-5; v_gene: TRBV28; d_gene: .; abundance: .; CDR3nt: TGTGCCAGCAGTTTGACCCCAACCGGGGGTCAGCCCCAGCATTTT; CDR3aa: CASSLTPTGGQPQHF
j_gene: TRBJ1-2; v_gene: TRBV7-2; d_gene: .; abundance: .; CDR3nt: TGTGCCAGCTCGAGGGGGGGTTATGGCTACACCTTC; CDR3aa: CASSRGGYGYTF
j_gene: TRBJ1-2; v_gene: TRBV6-5; d_gene: TRBD1; abundance: .; CDR3nt: TGTGCCAGCAGTTGGACAGGGGGCAAAATAGGCTACACCTTC; CDR3aa: CASSWTGGKIGYTF
j_gene: TRBJ1-1; v_gene: TRBV9; d_gene: TRBD1; abundance: few; CDR3nt: TGTGCCAGCAGCGCCGGGGACAGGAACACTGAAGCTTTCTTT; CDR3aa: CASSAGDRNTEAFF
j_gene: TRBJ1-1; v_gene: TRBV11-2; d_gene: TRBD1; abundance: .; CDR3nt: TGTGCCAGCAGCTTAGATCCTTGGACAGGGGAAGACACTGAAGCTTTCTTT; CDR3aa: CASSLDPWTGEDTEAFF
j_gene: TRBJ2-4; v_gene: TRBV29-1; d_gene: TRBD1; abundance: once; CDR3nt: TGCAGCGGGTTCAGGGGGGCCAAAAACATTCAGTACTTC; CDR3aa: CSGFRGAKNIQYF
j_gene: TRBJ1-1; v_gene: TRBV10-3; d_gene: .; abundance: once; CDR3nt: TGTGCCATCAGTGACCTGTATAATGAAGCTTTCTTT; CDR3aa: CAISDLYNEAFF
j_gene: TRBJ1-3; v_gene: TRBV27; d_gene: TRBD1; abundance: .; CDR3nt: TGTGCCAGCCGATCTTACAGGGGAAGCTCTGGAAACACCATATATTTT; CDR3aa: CASRSYRGSSGNTIYF
j_gene: TRBJ2-3; v_gene: TRBV5-1; d_gene: .; abundance: .; CDR3nt: TGCGCCAGCAGAGAGGGGGGGGGCACAGATACGCAGTATTTT; CDR3aa: CASREGGGTDTQYF
j_gene: TRBJ1-6; v_gene: TRBV6-5; d_gene: .; abundance: .; CDR3nt: TGTGCCAGCAGTTACTCGAGCGCCAGTGGATCACCCCTCCACTTT; CDR3aa: CASSYSSASGSPLHF
j_gene: TRBJ1-3; v_gene: TRBV4-1; d_gene: .; abundance: .; CDR3nt: TGCGCCAGCAGCCATCCCGGGACTGGAAACACCATATATTTT; CDR3aa: CASSHPGTGNTIYF
j_gene: TRBJ2-4; v_gene: TRBV28; d_gene: .; abundance: few; CDR3nt: TGTGCCAGCAGTTCTATTCCCGGGAGATCCATTCAGTACTTC; CDR3aa: CASSSIPGRSIQYF
j_gene: TRBJ1-6; v_gene: TRBV27; d_gene: TRBD1; abundance: once; CDR3nt: TGTGCCAGCAGTCCCCCCGAGACAGGGCACCAAAATTCACCCCTCCACTTT; CDR3aa: CASSPPETGHQNSPLHF
j_gene: TRBJ2-7; v_gene: TRBV7-9; d_gene: .; abundance: once; CDR3nt: TGTGCCAGCAGCTTAGCCCGTACCTACGAGCAGTACTTC; CDR3aa: CASSLARTYEQYF
j_gene: TRBJ1-5; v_gene: TRBV5-1; d_gene: .; abundance: .; CDR3nt: TGCGCCAGCAGCTTTTTACCAGGTGGGGAGAATCAGCCCCAGCATTTT; CDR3aa: CASSFLPGGENQPQHF
j_gene: TRBJ2-7; v_gene: TRBV30; d_gene: TRBD1; abundance: .; CDR3nt: TGTGCCTGGAGTGTGGTAGGGGACAGGGGAAATCGGTACTTC; CDR3aa: CAWSVVGDRGNRYF
j_gene: TRBJ1-6; v_gene: TRBV25-1; d_gene: TRBD1; abundance: once; CDR3nt: TGTGCCAGCAATAGCCGCGGGAGGGGGCTTAATTCACCCCTCCACTTT; CDR3aa: CASNSRGRGLNSPLHF
j_gene: TRBJ2-7; v_gene: TRBV5-1; d_gene: TRBD2; abundance: once; CDR3nt: TGCGCCAGCAGCTTGGAACTAGCGGGAGTCGACGAGCAGTACTTC; CDR3aa: CASSLELAGVDEQYF
j_gene: TRBJ1-3; v_gene: TRBV29-1; d_gene: TRBD1; abundance: .; CDR3nt: TGCAGCGTCCGGGACAGAAAAACTGGAAACACCATATATTTT; CDR3aa: CSVRDRKTGNTIYF
j_gene: TRBJ2-5; v_gene: TRBV11-2; d_gene: TRBD2; abundance: .; CDR3nt: TGTGCCAGCAGCACCCTGGGCGGGAGGGCGACGGAGACCCAGTACTTC; CDR3aa: CASSTLGGRATETQYF
j_gene: TRBJ2-5; v_gene: TRBV7-2; d_gene: .; abundance: .; CDR3nt: TGTGCCAGCAGCTTAGTAGCCAACCGACAAGAGACCCAGTACTTC; CDR3aa: CASSLVANRQETQYF
j_gene: TRBJ2-7; v_gene: TRBV19; d_gene: TRBD1; abundance: .; CDR3nt: TGTGCCAGTAGGGACAGGTACCCCTACGAGCAGTACTTC; CDR3aa: CASRDRYPYEQYF
j_gene: TRBJ2-6; v_gene: TRBV28; d_gene: TRBD2; abundance: .; CDR3nt: TGTGCCAGCAGTCTTCAACTAGCGGGAGCTGGGGCCAACGTCCTGACTTTC; CDR3aa: CASSLQLAGAGANVLTF
j_gene: TRBJ2-5; v_gene: TRBV11-2; d_gene: .; abundance: .; CDR3nt: TGTGCCAGCAGTCAGGCCGGGGGCCAAGAGACCCAGTACTTC; CDR3aa: CASSQAGGQETQYF